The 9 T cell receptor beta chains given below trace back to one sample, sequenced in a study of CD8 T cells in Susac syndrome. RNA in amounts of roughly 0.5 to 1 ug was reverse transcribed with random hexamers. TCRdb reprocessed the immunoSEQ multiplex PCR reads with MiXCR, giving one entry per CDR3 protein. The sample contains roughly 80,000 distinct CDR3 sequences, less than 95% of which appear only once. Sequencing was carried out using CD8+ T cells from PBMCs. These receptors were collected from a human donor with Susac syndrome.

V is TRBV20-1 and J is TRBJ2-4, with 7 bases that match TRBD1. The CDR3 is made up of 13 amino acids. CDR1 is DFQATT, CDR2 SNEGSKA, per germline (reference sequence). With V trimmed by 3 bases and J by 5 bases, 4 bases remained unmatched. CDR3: CSASRDSENIQYF. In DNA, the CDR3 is TGCAGTGCTAGCCGGGACAGTGAAAACATTCAGTACTTC.

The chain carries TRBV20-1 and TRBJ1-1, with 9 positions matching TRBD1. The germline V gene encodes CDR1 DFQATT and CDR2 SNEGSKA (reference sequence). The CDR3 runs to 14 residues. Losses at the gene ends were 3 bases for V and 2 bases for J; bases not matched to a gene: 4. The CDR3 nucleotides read TGCAGTGCTAGGGAGGGACAGGGAAACACTGAAGCTTTCTTT. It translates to CSAREGQGNTEAFF.

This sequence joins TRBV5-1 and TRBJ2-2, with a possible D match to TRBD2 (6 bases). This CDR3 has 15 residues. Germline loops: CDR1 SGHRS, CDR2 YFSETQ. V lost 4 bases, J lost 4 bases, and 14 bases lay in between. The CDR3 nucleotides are TGCGCCAGCAGCCCGCCCCGGGACTCCACCGGGGAGCTGTTTTTT. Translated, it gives CASSPPRDSTGELFF.

The CDR3 here is CASKTGRTSNEQFF. The CDR3, as DNA: TGTGCCAGCAAGACCGGCCGGACCTCTAATGAGCAGTTCTTC. V is TRBV5-8 and J is TRBJ2-1; no clear D gene. The CDR3 is made up of 14 amino acids. CDR1 and CDR2 (germline): SGHTS, YDEGEE. Trimming took 6 bases from V and 7 from J, leaving 17 bases between them.

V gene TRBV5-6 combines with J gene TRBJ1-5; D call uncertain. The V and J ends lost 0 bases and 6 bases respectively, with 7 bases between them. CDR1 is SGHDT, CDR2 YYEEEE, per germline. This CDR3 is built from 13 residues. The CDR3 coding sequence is TGTGCCAGCAGCTTGGCGGGGTCTCAGCCCCAGCATTTT. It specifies CASSLAGSQPQHF.

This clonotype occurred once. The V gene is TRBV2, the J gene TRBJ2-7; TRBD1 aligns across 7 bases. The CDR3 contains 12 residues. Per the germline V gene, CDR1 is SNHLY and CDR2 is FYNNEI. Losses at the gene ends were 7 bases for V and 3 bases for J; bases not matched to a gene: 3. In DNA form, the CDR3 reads TGTGCCAGCACCGGACAGGACTACGAGCAGTACTTC. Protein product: CASTGQDYEQYF.

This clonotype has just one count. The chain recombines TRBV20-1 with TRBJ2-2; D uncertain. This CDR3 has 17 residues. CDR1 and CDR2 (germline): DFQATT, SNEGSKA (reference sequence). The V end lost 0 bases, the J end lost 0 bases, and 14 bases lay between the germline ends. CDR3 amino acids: CSARDLSDLANTGELFF. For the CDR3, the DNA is TGCAGTGCTAGAGATCTGTCAGATCTTGCGAACACCGGGGAGCTGTTTTTT.

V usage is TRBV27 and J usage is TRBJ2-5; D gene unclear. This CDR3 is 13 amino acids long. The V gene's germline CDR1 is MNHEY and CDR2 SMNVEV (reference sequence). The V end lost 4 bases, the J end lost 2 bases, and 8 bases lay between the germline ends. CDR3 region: CASSSRVQETQYF. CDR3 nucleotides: TGTGCCAGCAGTTCTAGGGTTCAAGAGACCCAGTACTTC.

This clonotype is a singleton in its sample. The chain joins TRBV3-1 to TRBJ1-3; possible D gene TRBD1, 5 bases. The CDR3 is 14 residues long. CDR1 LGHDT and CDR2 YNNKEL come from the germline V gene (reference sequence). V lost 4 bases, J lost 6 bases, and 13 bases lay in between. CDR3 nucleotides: TGTGCCAGCAGCCCACCAGGGTGGGAAAACACCATATATTTT. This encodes CASSPPGWENTIYF.